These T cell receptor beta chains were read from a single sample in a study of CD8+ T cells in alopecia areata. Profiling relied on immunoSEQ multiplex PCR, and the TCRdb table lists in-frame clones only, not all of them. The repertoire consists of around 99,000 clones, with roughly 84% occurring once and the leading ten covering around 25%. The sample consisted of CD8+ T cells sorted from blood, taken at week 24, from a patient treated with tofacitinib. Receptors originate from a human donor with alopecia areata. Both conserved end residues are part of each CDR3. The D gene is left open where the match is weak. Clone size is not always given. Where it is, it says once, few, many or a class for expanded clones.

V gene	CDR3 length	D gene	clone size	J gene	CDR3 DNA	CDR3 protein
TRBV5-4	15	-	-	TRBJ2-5	TGTGCCAGCAGCCTCAGCACCGGGCTCCAAGAGACCCAGTACTTC	CASSLSTGLQETQYF
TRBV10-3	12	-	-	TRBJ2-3	TGTGCCATCAGCCTCAGCACAGATACGCAGTATTTT	CAISLSTDTQYF
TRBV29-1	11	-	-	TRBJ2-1	TGCAGCGCGCACCGAGACAATGAGCAGTTCTTC	CSAHRDNEQFF
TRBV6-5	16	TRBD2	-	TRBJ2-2	TGTGCCAGCAGTTATGTTTCAACGGGGGGAACCGGGGAGCTGTTTTTT	CASSYVSTGGTGELFF
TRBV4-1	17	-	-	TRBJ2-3	TGCGCCAGCAGCCAAGCACATCCGGGACATTTCACAGATACGCAGTATTTT	CASSQAHPGHFTDTQYF
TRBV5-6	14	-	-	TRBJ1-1	TGTGCCAGCAGCCCGGAAAGCACAAGGGCTGAAGCTTTCTTT	CASSPESTRAEAFF
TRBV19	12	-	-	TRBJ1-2	TGTGCCAGTAGTAAGTCAGACTATGGCTACACCTTC	CASSKSDYGYTF
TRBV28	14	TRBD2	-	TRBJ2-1	TGTGCCAGCCGAGCGGGGGCTGGCTACAATGAGCAGTTCTTC	CASRAGAGYNEQFF
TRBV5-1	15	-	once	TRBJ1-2	TGCGCCAGCAGCTTAGCAGGACATAACCCCTATGGCTACACCTTC	CASSLAGHNPYGYTF
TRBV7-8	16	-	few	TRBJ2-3	TGTGCCAGCAGCTCCCTCGTTTCGGGACGTTCAGATACGCAGTATTTT	CASSSLVSGRSDTQYF
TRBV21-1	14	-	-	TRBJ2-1	TGTGCCAGCAGCAAAGCTGAGGCCGAAAATGAGCAGTTCTTC	CASSKAEAENEQFF
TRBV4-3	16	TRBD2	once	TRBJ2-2	TGCGCCAGCAGCCCACTAGCGGGGGGTAACACCGGGGAGCTGTTTTTT	CASSPLAGGNTGELFF
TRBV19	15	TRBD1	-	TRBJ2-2	TGTGCCAGTAGTATGGGACAGGGTCTCACCGGGGAGCTGTTTTTT	CASSMGQGLTGELFF
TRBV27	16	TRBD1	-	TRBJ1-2	TGTGCCAGCAGTTTACGAGGGACAGGGGGTGGCTATGGCTACACCTTC	CASSLRGTGGGYGYTF
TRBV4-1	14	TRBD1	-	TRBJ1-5	TGCGCCAGCAGCCCGGACAGGGGAAATCAGCCCCAGCATTTT	CASSPDRGNQPQHF
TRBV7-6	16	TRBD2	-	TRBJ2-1	TGTGCCAGCAGCTTTACGACTAGCGGGGGGGCAGGGGAGCAGTTCTTC	CASSFTTSGGAGEQFF
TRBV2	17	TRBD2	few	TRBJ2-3	TGTGCCAGCAGTGAAACGCTAGCGGGGGACAGCACAGATACGCAGTATTTT	CASSETLAGDSTDTQYF
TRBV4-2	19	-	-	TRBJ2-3	TGTGCCAGCAGCCAAGAAGTAGGGAAAGGGGGGAAAAACACAGATACGCAGTATTTT	CASSQEVGKGGKNTDTQYF
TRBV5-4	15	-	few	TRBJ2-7	TGTGCCAGCAGCTTCGGTGTAGGGTACTCCTACGAGCAGTACTTC	CASSFGVGYSYEQYF
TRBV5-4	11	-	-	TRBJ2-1	TGTGCCAGCAGCTTTGGGAATGAGCAGTTCTTC	CASSFGNEQFF
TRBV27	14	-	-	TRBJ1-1	TGTGCCAGCAGTTTCGGATTTAGGAACACTGAAGCTTTCTTT	CASSFGFRNTEAFF
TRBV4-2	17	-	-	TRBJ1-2	TGTGCCAGCAGCCAAGATAGGGCGGATTCTACCAACTATGGCTACACCTTC	CASSQDRADSTNYGYTF
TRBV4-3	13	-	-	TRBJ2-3	TGCGCCAGCAGCCTAGGTTGGCCGAGTACGCAGTATTTT	CASSLGWPSTQYF
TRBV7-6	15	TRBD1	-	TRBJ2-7	TGTGCCAGCAGCTTAGAGGGGGCGGCCTCCTACGAGCAGTACTTC	CASSLEGAASYEQYF
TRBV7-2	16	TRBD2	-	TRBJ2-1	TGTGCCAGCAGCTTAAGGGCTCGCGGGGGGGTCGATGAGCAGTTCTTC	CASSLRARGGVDEQFF
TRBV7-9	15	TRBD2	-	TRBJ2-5	TGTGCCAGCAGCTTCCCAGCGGGGCCGCCGGAGACCCAGTACTTC	CASSFPAGPPETQYF
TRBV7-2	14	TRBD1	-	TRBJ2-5	TGTGCCAGCAGCTTAGAAGGGGGCGGGGAGACCCAGTACTTC	CASSLEGGGETQYF
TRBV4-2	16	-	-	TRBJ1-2	TGTGCCAGCAGCCAAGATAGGCCCATAGCTAACTATGGCTACACCTTC	CASSQDRPIANYGYTF
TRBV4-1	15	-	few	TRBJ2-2	TGCGCCAGCAGCCACACCGGGACCTACCCCGGGGAGCTGTTTTTT	CASSHTGTYPGELFF
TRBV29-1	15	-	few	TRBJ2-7	TGCAGCGTTGAGTTTTCCGGCTATAACTCCTACGAGCAGTACTTC	CSVEFSGYNSYEQYF
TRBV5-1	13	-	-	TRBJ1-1	TGCGCCAGCAGCCCCACCGGGGCAACGGAAGCTTTCTTT	CASSPTGATEAFF
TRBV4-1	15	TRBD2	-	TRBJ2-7	TGCGCCAGCAGCCATATGGCTAGCGGGGGCTACGAGCAGTACTTC	CASSHMASGGYEQYF